A few counts support the clone carrying this TCR beta chain. CDR3 size: 14 residues. CDR1 SGHDT and CDR2 YYEEEE come from the germline V gene. V shed 2 bases and J shed 2 bases, with 11 bases lying between them. This specimen comes from a study of cytomegalovirus exposure and HLA in healthy donors. 60 Vbeta and 13 Jbeta primers were used in PCR. Assay used: immunoSEQ multiplex PCR; TCRdb lists only in-frame clones, some missing. This table holds just over 200,000 clones, about 81% found once. The TCR comes from a woman aged 40-49 years in good health and CMV-seronegative. The genes are TRBV5-6 and TRBJ2-7, with a weak D call TRBD1 (6 bases). The sample taken for sequencing was PBMCs. CDR3 sequence reads: CASSFGQRPYEQYF. CDR3 nucleotides: TGTGCCAGCAGCTTCGGACAGAGACCCTACGAGCAGTACTTC. Variable domain in full (rest from reference TRBV5-6 and TRBJ2-7): DAGVTQSPTHLIKTRGQQVTLRCSPKSGHDTVSWYQQALGQGPQFIFQYYEEEERQRGNFPDRFSGHQFPNYSSELNVNALLLGDSALYLCASSFGQRPYEQYFGPGTRLTVT.